One sample yielded the 14 T cell receptor beta chains listed below, sequenced in a study of T-cell memory formation after mild COVID-19. TCRdb ran MiXCR on the 5' RACE reads and lists one entry per CDR3 protein. The table includes 180,000 or so distinct CDR3 sequences, 16% detected once. What was sequenced was PBMCs or a T cell subset sorted from them (not recorded which). The receptors derive from an adult woman who had mild COVID-19 (a few samples of this study predate the infection). Cell type and time point are not known.

The rearrangement uses TRBV30 and TRBJ2-1, with 10 bases aligning to TRBD2. V gave up 1 base and J gave up 2 bases; unmatched junction bases: 8. The CDR3 loop spans 17 amino acids. Per the germline V gene, CDR1 is GTSNPN and CDR2 is SVGIG (reference sequence). CDR3 loop: CAWSASGRPSPYNEQFF. For the CDR3, the DNA is TGTGCCTGGAGTGCTAGCGGGAGACCGAGCCCCTACAATGAGCAGTTCTTC.

V and J are TRBV20-1 and TRBJ2-1; TRBD2 matches 7 bases. CDR3 length equals 13 residues. Germline CDR1 reads DFQATT; CDR2 reads SNEGSKA (reference sequence). The V and J ends lost 8 bases and 7 bases, in that order; junction bases with no gene match: 11. The CDR3 region is CSPSASGKNEQFF. As DNA, the CDR3 is TGCAGTCCTTCTGCTAGCGGAAAAAATGAGCAGTTCTTC.

The rearrangement uses TRBV6-1 and TRBJ2-1; 12 nucleotides line up with TRBD1. CDR1 is MNHNS, CDR2 SASEGT, per germline. V lost 6 bases to trimming and J lost 7 bases; unmatched junction nucleotides: 10. This CDR3 contains 16 residues. DNA for the CDR3: TGTGCCAGCAGCTCCCCCCGGGACAGGGGGCAGAATGAGCAGTTCTTC. Translating gives CASSSPRDRGQNEQFF.

This clonotype occurred many times. The chain has TRBV3-1 and TRBJ2-1; D is uncertain. This CDR3 comprises 11 residues. Per the germline V gene, CDR1 is LGHDT and CDR2 is YNNKEL (reference sequence). V was shortened by 1 base and J by 6 bases, with 1 base between the two germline ends. CDR3 in amino acids: CASSQANEQFF. The CDR3 DNA sequence: TGTGCCAGCAGCCAAGCCAATGAGCAGTTCTTC.

The chain combines TRBV12-3 or TRBV12-4 with TRBJ2-7; 7 bases agree with TRBD1. CDR3 size: 14 residues. The J segment lost 3 bases and the V segment lost 3 bases, leaving 5 bases of the junction unmatched. CDR3 protein: CASSFDTGDYEQYF. Here the CDR3 DNA reads TGTGCCAGCAGTTTCGATACAGGGGACTACGAGCAGTACTTC.

The sample holds a few counts of this clonotype. The V call is TRBV29-1, the J call TRBJ1-2, with D hard to call. CDR1 and CDR2 (germline): SQVTM, ANQGSEA. The CDR3 covers 12 residues. Trimming pared 5 bases from V and 3 bases from J, leaving 10 bases between. The CDR3 bases are TGCAGCGTTCTGGAGGCGGACTATGGCTACACCTTC. It encodes CSVLEADYGYTF. The full variable domain, its missing parts supplied by reference TRBV29-1 and TRBJ1-2, is SAVISQKPSRDICQRGTSLTIQCQVDSQVTMMFWYRQQPGQSLTLIATANQGSEATYESGFVIDKFPISRPNLTFSTLTVSNMSPEDSSIYLCSVLEADYGYTFGSGTRLTVV.

This clonotype was picked up a small number of times. The chain carries TRBV7-9 and TRBJ2-5; D ambiguous. The germline gives CDR1 SEHNR, CDR2 FQNEAQ (reference sequence). Trimming cost V 5 bases and J 10 bases, with 14 bases left between them. The length of the CDR3 is 12 residues. Written as DNA, the CDR3 is TGTGCCAGCAGCCCGTCCCTGAAAAACCAGTACTTC. Protein sequence: CASSPSLKNQYF. The whole variable domain, remainder taken from reference TRBV7-9 and TRBJ2-5, is DTGVSQNPRHKITKRGQNVTFRCDPISEHNRLYWYRQTLGQGPEFLTYFQNEAQLEKSRLLSDRFSAERPKGSFSTLEIQRTEQGDSAMYLCASSPSLKNQYFGPGTRLLVL.

This chain connects TRBV9 to TRBJ2-2, with D perhaps given as TRBD1 or TRBD2 (6 bases each). This CDR3 spans 16 amino acids. Looked up from germline, CDR1 is SGDLS and CDR2 is YYNGEE. With 0 bases removed from V and 3 bases from J, the gap between germline ends came to 12 bases. Here the CDR3 reads CASSVGIGGDTGELFF. CDR3 DNA sequence: TGTGCCAGCAGCGTAGGGATCGGGGGCGACACCGGGGAGCTGTTTTTT.

Only a few counts were recorded for this clonotype. This chain links TRBV4-3 with TRBJ2-5; either TRBD1 or TRBD2 may fit D (5 bases each). With 0 bases removed from V and 5 bases from J, the gap between germline ends came to 10 bases. Germline CDR1 LGHNA, CDR2 YSLEER. The CDR3 consists of 14 residues. CDR3 coding DNA: TGCGCCAGCAGCCAAGATGAGGGGCGGGAGACCCAGTACTTC. Its translation: CASSQDEGRETQYF.

The CDR3 coding sequence is TGCAGCGCCGGCGTCGGCCTAGGGGATGGCTACACCTTC. Amino acids: CSAGVGLGDGYTF. The V gene is TRBV29-1, the J gene TRBJ1-2, with D possibly being TRBD1 (5 bases). V shed 7 bases and J shed 6 bases, with 18 bases lying between them. The germline CDR1 and CDR2 sequences are SQVTM and ANQGSEA. CDR3 length equals 13 residues.

This clonotype was counted only a few times. This rearrangement joins TRBV3-1 to TRBJ1-1, with D unresolved. Germline V gives CDR1 LGHDT, CDR2 YNNKEL (reference sequence). Trimming removed 3 bases from V and 0 bases from J, with 8 bases in between. The CDR3 totals 14 residues. The CDR3 spells CASSHSSMNTEAFF. CDR3 nucleotides: TGTGCCAGCAGCCACTCTTCAATGAACACTGAAGCTTTCTTT.

In this sample, this clonotype turned up a few times. The V gene is TRBV5-1, the J gene TRBJ2-1; the match to TRBD2 covers 8 bases. The CDR3 spans 15 residues. Looked up from germline, CDR1 is SGHRS and CDR2 is YFSETQ. Trimming took 4 bases from V and 5 from J; bases not matched to a gene: 8. In nucleotides, the CDR3 is TGCGCCAGCAGCCCGGTAGCGGGGCTGAACAATGAGCAGTTCTTC. Translating gives CASSPVAGLNNEQFF.

The gene calls are TRBV4-1 and TRBJ2-5, with 13 bases aligning to TRBD2. The V segment lost 1 base and the J segment 4 bases; nucleotides outside the gene matches: 9. Germline assignment: CDR1 MGHRA and CDR2 YSYEKL. This CDR3 comprises 18 residues. The CDR3 protein is CASSQGLAGGRGRETQYF. CDR3 DNA: TGCGCCAGCAGCCAAGGACTAGCGGGGGGACGGGGGAGAGAGACCCAGTACTTC.

The chain carries TRBV24-1 and TRBJ1-1; 11 bases are shared with TRBD1. After removal of 5 bases from V and 4 bases from J, the junction contained 5 bases not matched to a gene. The CDR3 contains 15 residues. Germline V gene data show CDR1 as KGHDR and CDR2 as SFDVKD. The CDR3 reads CATSAGGTGGTEAFF. In DNA, the CDR3 is TGTGCCACCAGTGCGGGGGGGACAGGGGGCACTGAAGCTTTCTTT.